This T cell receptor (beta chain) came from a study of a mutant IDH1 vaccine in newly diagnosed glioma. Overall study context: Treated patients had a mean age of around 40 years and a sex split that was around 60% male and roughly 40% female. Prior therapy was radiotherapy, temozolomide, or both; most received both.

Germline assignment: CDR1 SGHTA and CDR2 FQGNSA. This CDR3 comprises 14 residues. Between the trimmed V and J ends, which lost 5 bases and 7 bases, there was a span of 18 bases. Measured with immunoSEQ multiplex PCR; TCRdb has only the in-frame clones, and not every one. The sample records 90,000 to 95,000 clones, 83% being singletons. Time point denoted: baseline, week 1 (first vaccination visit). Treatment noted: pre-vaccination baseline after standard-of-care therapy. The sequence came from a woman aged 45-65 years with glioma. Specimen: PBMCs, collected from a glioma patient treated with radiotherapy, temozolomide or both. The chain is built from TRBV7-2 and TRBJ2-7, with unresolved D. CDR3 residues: CASSQDHGPWEQYF. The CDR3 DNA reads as TGTGCCAGCAGCCAGGATCATGGCCCGTGGGAGCAGTACTTC.